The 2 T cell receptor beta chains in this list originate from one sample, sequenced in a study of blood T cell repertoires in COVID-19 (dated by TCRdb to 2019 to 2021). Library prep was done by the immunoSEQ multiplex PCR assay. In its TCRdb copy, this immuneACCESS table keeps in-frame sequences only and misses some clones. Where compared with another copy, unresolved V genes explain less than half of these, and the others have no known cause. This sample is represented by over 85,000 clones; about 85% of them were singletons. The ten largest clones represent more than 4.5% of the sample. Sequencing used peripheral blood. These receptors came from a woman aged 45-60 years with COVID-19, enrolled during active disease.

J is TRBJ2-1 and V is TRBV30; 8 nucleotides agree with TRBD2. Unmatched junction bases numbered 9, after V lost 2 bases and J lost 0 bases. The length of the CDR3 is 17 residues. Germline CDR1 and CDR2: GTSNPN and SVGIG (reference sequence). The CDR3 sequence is CAWSPGGAGGSYNEQFF. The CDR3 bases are TGTGCCTGGAGTCCAGGTGGGGCGGGGGGCTCCTACAATGAGCAGTTCTTC. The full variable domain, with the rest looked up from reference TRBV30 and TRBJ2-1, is SQTIHQWPATLVQPVGSPLSLECTVEGTSNPNLYWYRQAAGRGLQLLFYSVGIGQISSEVPQNLSASRPQDRQFILSSKKLLLSDSGFYLCAWSPGGAGGSYNEQFFGPGTRLTVL.

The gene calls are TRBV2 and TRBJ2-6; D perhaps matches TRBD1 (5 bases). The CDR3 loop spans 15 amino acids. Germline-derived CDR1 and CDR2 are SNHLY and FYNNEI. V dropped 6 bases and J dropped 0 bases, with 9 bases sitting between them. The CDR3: CASRDRSSGANVLTF. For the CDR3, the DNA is TGTGCCAGCAGAGACAGAAGCTCTGGGGCCAACGTCCTGACTTTC.